The next 26 T cell receptor beta chains were all read from a single sample in a study of cytomegalovirus exposure and HLA in healthy donors. This table comes from immunoSEQ multiplex PCR, and its TCRdb copy is limited to in-frame clones, with some not included. This sample has approximately 90,000 clones; approximately 95% occur once, and the top ten carry around 1.1%. Sequenced material: PBMCs. All receptors come from a woman aged 30 to 39 in good health and CMV-seropositive.

The J gene is TRBJ1-2, the V gene TRBV5-5; the D is unclear. The CDR3 loop spans 12 amino acids. Deletions cut 1 base from V and 3 bases from J, with 4 bases between. Germline V gives CDR1 SGHKS, CDR2 YYEKEE (reference sequence). CDR3 DNA: TGTGCCAGCAGCTTGACGGACTATGGCTACACCTTC. Translating it yields CASSLTDYGYTF. Combining the CDR3 with reference TRBV5-5 and TRBJ1-2 gives the whole variable domain DAGVTQSPTHLIKTRGQQVTLRCSPISGHKSVSWYQQVLGQGPQFIFQYYEKEERGRGNFPDRFSARQFPNYSSELNVNALLLGDSALYLCASSLTDYGYTFGSGTRLTVV.

The rearrangement links TRBV5-1 to TRBJ2-5; 8 bases fit TRBD1. Germline CDR1 SGHRS, CDR2 YFSETQ. The CDR3 sequence is 12 residues long. V gave up 6 bases and J gave up 5 bases; unmatched junction bases: 3. The DNA of the CDR3 is TGCGCCAGCACCAGACAGGGGGAGACCCAGTACTTC. This gives the protein CASTRQGETQYF.

In its sample, this clone was seen once. V and J are TRBV7-6 and TRBJ2-5, with 11 bases identical to TRBD2. Germline V gene sequence: CDR1 SGHVS, CDR2 FNYEAQ. This CDR3 comprises 17 residues. Losses at the gene ends were 2 bases for V and 3 bases for J; bases not matched to a gene: 8. This CDR3 reads CASSLISGRAGEETQYF. The CDR3 nucleotides are TGTGCCAGCAGCTTAATTAGCGGGAGGGCCGGAGAAGAGACCCAGTACTTC.

The chain employs TRBV28 and TRBJ1-1; D is unclear. CDR3 size: 12 residues. V was shortened by 6 bases and J by 3 bases, with 8 bases between the two germline ends. Germline V gene lookup returns CDR1 MDHEN and CDR2 SYDVKM. The DNA for the CDR3 is TGTGCCAGCAGGGTAGTTGACACTGAAGCTTTCTTT. This gives the protein CASRVVDTEAFF. The complete variable domain, with remaining parts taken from reference TRBV28 and TRBJ1-1, reads DVKVTQSSRYLVKRTGEKVFLECVQDMDHENMFWYRQDPGLGLRLIYFSYDVKMKEKGDIPEGYSVSREKKERFSLILESASTNQTSMYLCASRVVDTEAFFGQGTRLTVV.

The rearrangement uses TRBV18 and TRBJ2-7; a weak D match, TRBD1 (6 bases). V was trimmed by 4 bases and J by 3 bases, leaving 7 bases between them. The CDR3 is 12 residues long. Germline V gene data show CDR1 as KGHSH and CDR2 as LQKENI. The CDR3 reads CASSRTDYEQYF. The CDR3 DNA reads TGTGCCAGCTCACGGACAGACTACGAGCAGTACTTC. Full variable domain (remainder filled in from reference TRBV18 and TRBJ2-7): NAGVMQNPRHLVRRRGQEARLRCSPMKGHSHVYWYRQLPEEGLKFMVYLQKENIIDESGMPKERFSAEFPKEGPSILRIQQVVRGDSAAYFCASSRTDYEQYFGPGTRLTVT.

The V call is TRBV27, the J call TRBJ2-1; 7 bases are shared with TRBD2. The CDR3 consists of 16 residues. Per the germline V gene, CDR1 is MNHEY and CDR2 is SMNVEV (reference sequence). Unmatched junction bases numbered 18, after V lost 8 bases and J lost 8 bases. CDR3 in DNA: TGTGCCAGCGGGAATTACCCTAGCGGTTCCGTGGATGAGCAGTTCTTC. It is translated as CASGNYPSGSVDEQFF.

The chain couples TRBV6-5 to TRBJ1-5, with TRBD1 matching 7 bases. V was clipped by 6 bases and J by 5 bases; unmatched bases: 10. The CDR3 runs 15 residues. Germline loops: CDR1 MNHEY, CDR2 SVGAGI. The DNA for the CDR3 is TGTGCCAGCAGCCCCGGGACAGCGAACGATCAGCCCCAGCATTTT. Residues: CASSPGTANDQPQHF.

The DNA of the CDR3 is TGTGCCAGCAGCTTAGGGACAGCGGTCTACAATGAGCAGTTCTTC. Translated, it gives CASSLGTAVYNEQFF. The genes are TRBV11-2 and TRBJ2-1, with D perhaps matching TRBD1 (6 bases). This CDR3 region has 15 residues. Germline V gene lookup returns CDR1 SGHAT and CDR2 FQNNGV. Trimming cost V 1 base and J 3 bases, with 10 bases left between them.

The chain links TRBV30 to TRBJ2-3, with a possible D match to TRBD2 (7 bases). Trimming took 7 bases from V and 0 from J, leaving 20 bases between them. The germline V gene has CDR1 GTSNPN and CDR2 SVGIG (reference sequence). The CDR3 is made up of 16 amino acids. CDR3 amino acids: CASGGGSATSTDTQYF. As DNA, the CDR3 is TGTGCCTCCGGGGGCGGGAGCGCTACTAGCACAGATACGCAGTATTTT.

The chain carries TRBV5-1 and TRBJ2-6; possible D gene TRBD1, 6 bases. CDR3 size: 19 residues. The germline V gene has CDR1 SGHRS and CDR2 YFSETQ. Trimming removed 2 bases at V and 0 bases at J, with 18 bases between. CDR3 sequence reads: CASSLGWGRTVSGANVLTF. The CDR3 DNA is TGCGCCAGCAGCTTAGGCTGGGGGCGCACGGTCTCTGGGGCCAACGTCCTGACTTTC.

The CDR3, as DNA: TGTGCCAGCAGCCAAGTCGACAGGGACGACACCATATATTTT. This gives the protein CASSQVDRDDTIYF. The rearrangement links TRBV4-2 to TRBJ1-3; TRBD1 aligns across 7 bases. The trim removed 1 base at V and 8 bases at J, leaving 5 bases unmatched. The CDR3 loop spans 14 amino acids. Germline lookup yields CDR1 LGHNA and CDR2 YNFKEQ.

V usage is TRBV7-9 and J usage is TRBJ2-7, with 8 bases identical to TRBD1. Trimming took 2 bases from V and 8 from J; bases not matched to a gene: 2. The CDR3 extends over 12 amino acids. The germline gives CDR1 SEHNR, CDR2 FQNEAQ (reference sequence). In DNA, the CDR3 is TGTGCCAGCAGCTTACAGGGGGCTAAGCAGTACTTC. This gives the protein CASSLQGAKQYF.

The chain is built from TRBV19 and TRBJ2-6, with TRBD1 matching over 9 bases. V trimming: 5 bases; J trimming: 0 bases; junction bases outside the gene matches: 8. The CDR3 has 18 amino acids. The germline V gene encodes CDR1 LNHDA and CDR2 SQIVND (reference sequence). The CDR3 loop is CASSVQGAIRSGANVLTF. The CDR3 DNA reads TGTGCCAGTAGTGTACAGGGGGCAATACGCTCTGGGGCCAACGTCCTGACTTTC.

Here the CDR3 reads CASSQDPAGSYEQYF. Here the CDR3 DNA reads TGCGCCAGCAGCCAAGATCCTGCGGGGTCTTACGAGCAGTACTTC. This chain joins TRBV4-3 and TRBJ2-7, with a weak D call TRBD2 (6 bases). The V and J ends lost 0 bases and 4 bases respectively, with 13 bases between them. The length of the CDR3 is 15 residues. Germline values: CDR1 LGHNA, CDR2 YSLEER.

The V and J genes are TRBV11-2 and TRBJ2-1, with TRBD1 identical over 8 bases. Germline-derived CDR1 and CDR2 are SGHAT and FQNNGV. V was pared by 7 bases and J by 0 bases, with 5 bases of the junction left unmatched. The CDR3 loop spans 15 amino acids. The DNA of the CDR3 is TGTGCCAGCACGCCAGGGGGCAGCTCCTACAATGAGCAGTTCTTC. This sequence encodes CASTPGGSSYNEQFF.

The V and J genes are TRBV28 and TRBJ2-3; no clear D gene. Deletions cut 3 bases from V and 1 base from J, with 11 bases between. The germline gives CDR1 MDHEN, CDR2 SYDVKM. The CDR3 length is 15 residues. The CDR3 loop is CASSFRRLGTDTQYF. The CDR3 DNA reads as TGTGCCAGCAGTTTTCGCAGGTTAGGCACAGATACGCAGTATTTT.

As regards this clone: At one end, the junction sequence differs from germline, possibly due to a read error. The chain combines TRBV28 with TRBJ2-5, with a tentative D call TRBD2 (5 bases). Germline CDR1 MDHEN, CDR2 SYDVKM. The CDR3 is 13 residues long. This CDR3 is CASSRWGAESQYF. DNA of the CDR3: TGTGCCAGCAGTCGGTGGGGAGCAGAGAGCCAGTACTTC.

A few counts support this clone. CDR3 nucleotides: TGTGCCAGCAAAAGGACTAGCGGGCACACAGGCGCCGGGGAGCTGTTTTTT. Translation: CASKRTSGHTGAGELFF. J is TRBJ2-2 and V is TRBV28, with 11 bases aligning to TRBD2. The CDR3 extends over 17 amino acids. Germline CDR1 is MDHEN and CDR2 is SYDVKM. V shed 7 bases, J shed 6 bases, and the junction held 13 bases outside the gene matches.

This rearrangement joins TRBV27 to TRBJ2-1; no reliable D call. Germline loops: CDR1 MNHEY, CDR2 SMNVEV (reference sequence). This CDR3 has 16 amino acids. The V end lost 3 bases, the J end lost 0 bases, and 12 bases lay between the germline ends. This CDR3 reads CASSFYAASSYNEQFF. The CDR3, as DNA: TGTGCCAGCAGTTTCTACGCGGCCAGCTCCTACAATGAGCAGTTCTTC.

The chain is built from TRBV25-1 and TRBJ2-1, with 9 nucleotides matching TRBD1. Germline V CDR1 and CDR2: MGHDK, SYGVNS. The CDR3 spans 15 residues. J lost 6 bases, V lost 6 bases, and 9 bases had no gene match. CDR3 nucleotides: TGTGCCAGCAGGCCCCCGGGACAGGGTTCCAATGAGCAGTTCTTC. Its translation: CASRPPGQGSNEQFF.

The V call is TRBV7-2, the J call TRBJ2-1; the D gene is possibly TRBD2 (5 bases). With 6 bases removed from V and 8 bases from J, the gap between germline ends came to 23 bases. Germline-derived CDR1 and CDR2 are SGHTA and FQGNSA. CDR3 length equals 16 residues. The CDR3 region is CASRLGGRVSHDEQFF. CDR3 nucleotides: TGTGCCAGCAGGCTGGGCGGGCGGGTAAGTCATGATGAGCAGTTCTTC. The full variable domain, its missing parts supplied by reference TRBV7-2 and TRBJ2-1, is GAGVSQSPSNKVTEKGKDVELRCDPISGHTALYWYRQSLGQGLEFLIYFQGNSAPDKSGLPSDRFSAERTGGSVSTLTIQRTQQEDSAVYLCASRLGGRVSHDEQFFGPGTRLTVL.

The CDR3 DNA follows: TGCAGCGCCGCCTTTGGCGGGAGATGGGATGAGCAGTTCTTC. It specifies CSAAFGGRWDEQFF. The chain has TRBV29-1 and TRBJ2-1; 7 positions agree with TRBD2. Germline CDR1 reads SQVTM; CDR2 reads ANQGSEA. The CDR3 has 14 amino acids. J lost 8 bases, V lost 7 bases, and 14 bases had no gene match.

The chain joins TRBV19 to TRBJ2-3; 12 nucleotides match TRBD1. The germline V gene encodes CDR1 LNHDA and CDR2 SQIVND (reference sequence). The CDR3 contains 15 residues. V shed 3 bases and J 5 bases; nucleotides not matched to a gene: 3. This CDR3 is CASSMGQGAGDTQYF. CDR3 bases: TGTGCCAGTAGTATGGGACAGGGGGCCGGAGATACGCAGTATTTT.

The genes are TRBV9 and TRBJ2-5; D gene unclear. The CDR3 consists of 13 residues. Trimming stripped 1 base from V and 5 bases from J, with 9 bases between. Germline assignment: CDR1 SGDLS and CDR2 YYNGEE. CDR3 in amino acids: CASSVSLDETQYF. Written as DNA, the CDR3 is TGTGCCAGCAGCGTATCTTTAGATGAGACCCAGTACTTC.

The chain combines TRBV7-9 with TRBJ2-7; TRBD1 agrees at 10 bases. The CDR3 length is 17 residues. Germline loops: CDR1 SEHNR, CDR2 FQNEAQ (reference sequence). V was clipped by 0 bases and J by 3 bases; unmatched bases: 8. The DNA for the CDR3 is TGTGCCAGCAGCTTAGCTACCGGGACAGGGGTCTACTACGAGCAGTACTTC. Its protein product is CASSLATGTGVYYEQYF.

J is TRBJ1-5 and V is TRBV10-2, with D uncertain. This CDR3 comprises 15 residues. V lost 3 bases and J 3 bases, leaving 12 bases between the germline ends. Germline V gene sequence: CDR1 WSHSY, CDR2 SAAADI. The CDR3 spells CASSDRGDSNQPQHF. The CDR3 DNA sequence: TGCGCCAGCAGTGACCGAGGCGATTCCAATCAGCCCCAGCATTTT.